This TCR beta chain was sequenced during a study of CD8 T cells in Susac syndrome. Details on this clonotype: No antigen is known for it.

Study findings and constraints: Total CD8+ and CD8+ TEMRA repertoires contained sixteen and five Susac-specific public clones, respectively.

This CDR3 is built from 16 residues. Germline-derived CDR1 and CDR2 are LGHDT and YNNKEL (reference sequence). Trimming cost V 0 bases and J 2 bases; bases outside gene matches: 7. RNA, at roughly 0.5 to 1 ug, was reverse transcribed with random hexamers. TCRdb re-derived calls from the immunoSEQ multiplex PCR reads in MiXCR, one entry per CDR3 protein. This sample has 95,000 to 150,000 distinct CDR3 sequences; about 94% occur once, and the top ten carry roughly 0.29%. This TCR derives from a human donor with Susac syndrome. The V call is TRBV3-1, the J call TRBJ2-7; 7 bases line up with TRBD1. The specimen sequenced was CD8+ T cells from PBMCs. CDR3: CASSQDLGTVAYEQYF. The CDR3 nucleotides are TGTGCCAGCAGCCAAGATTTAGGGACAGTAGCCTACGAGCAGTACTTC.